The 13 T cell receptor beta chains below all came from one sample that was sequenced in a study of beta chain features in type 1 diabetes. Findings and limits, study-wide: Among patients with Type 1 diabetes, TCRB CDR3s were moderately but significantly shorter in every one of the four CD4+ subsets.

Sequencing targeted expressed TCRB transcripts, as all isolated RNA had been reverse transcribed. The table came from immunoSEQ multiplex PCR; TCRdb's copy has only in-frame clones and leaves some out. The table shows hundreds of thousands of clones, with under 15% occurring only once. No antigens are known for them. The sample was naive CD4+ T cells from blood. These receptors originate from a man younger than 30 with type 1 diabetes.

The gene calls are TRBV6-6 and TRBJ1-5; 8 nucleotides match TRBD1. The CDR3 covers 14 residues. V lost 3 bases, J lost 11 bases, and 9 bases stayed unmatched. The germline V gene has CDR1 MNHNY and CDR2 SVGAGI (reference sequence). The CDR3, as DNA: TGTGCCAGCAGTTATTCGGACAGGGTCCAGGCCCAGCATTTT. It specifies CASSYSDRVQAQHF.

This clone was counted only a few times. The chain links TRBV4-2 to TRBJ1-1; D may be TRBD1 (5 bases). V lost 2 bases and J 5 bases, leaving 15 bases between the germline ends. The CDR3 contains 15 residues. Germline loops: CDR1 LGHNA, CDR2 YNFKEQ. In nucleotides, the CDR3 is TGTGCCAGCAGCCAAAGATACGGGGGTACAACTGAAGCTTTCTTT. Translated, it gives CASSQRYGGTTEAFF.

The chain carries TRBV9 and TRBJ1-5; the match to TRBD1 covers 7 bases. Germline V CDR1 and CDR2: SGDLS, YYNGEE. With V trimmed by 4 bases and J by 7 bases, 8 bases remained unmatched. The CDR3 has 14 amino acids. The CDR3 nucleotides read TGTGCCAGCAGCACGGAGGGGGCCGGGCAGCCCCAGCATTTT. Translation: CASSTEGAGQPQHF.

The CDR3: CASSWDRGDTEAFF. CDR3 in DNA: TGTGCCAGCAGTTGGGACAGGGGGGACACTGAAGCTTTCTTT. The V and J genes are TRBV6-5 and TRBJ1-1, with 11 bases identical to TRBD1. Unmatched junction bases numbered 1, after V lost 4 bases and J lost 3 bases. The CDR3 contains 14 residues. The germline CDR1 and CDR2 sequences are MNHEY and SVGAGI.

This clone showed up just a few times. The rearrangement joins TRBV30 to TRBJ1-5, with D maybe TRBD1 (5 bases). V lost 0 bases to trimming and J lost 8 bases, with 14 bases between them. Germline CDR1 and CDR2: GTSNPN and SVGIG (reference sequence). The CDR3 has 14 amino acids. For the CDR3, the DNA is TGTGCCTGGAGTGTGGGCAAGGGGACCAAGCCCCAGCATTTT. Translated, it gives CAWSVGKGTKPQHF.

The chain carries TRBV7-8 and TRBJ1-4; D is perhaps TRBD1 (5 bases). The CDR3 is 12 amino acids. Trimming removed 6 bases from V and 8 bases from J, with 10 bases in between. Germline V gene sequence: CDR1 SGHVS, CDR2 FQNEAQ. CDR3 DNA sequence: TGTGCCAGCAGGGACATGGGGGAAAAACTGTTTTTT. Protein: CASRDMGEKLFF.

This clone was detected a few times. V gene TRBV18 combines with J gene TRBJ1-6; TRBD1 aligns across 10 bases. V lost 2 bases, J lost 6 bases, and 4 bases stayed unmatched. The CDR3 consists of 16 residues. The germline V gene encodes CDR1 KGHSH and CDR2 LQKENI. The CDR3 loop reads CASSPRDRGLNSPLHF. The CDR3 DNA sequence: TGTGCCAGCTCACCAAGGGACAGGGGACTTAATTCACCCCTCCACTTT.

The genes are TRBV15 and TRBJ2-3, with no clear D. Trimming cost V 4 bases and J 1 base, with 12 bases left between them. Germline loops: CDR1 LNHNV, CDR2 YYDKDF (reference sequence). The length of the CDR3 is 15 residues. The chain's CDR3 is CATSNGEYGTDTQYF. CDR3 in DNA: TGTGCCACCAGCAATGGGGAATACGGCACAGATACGCAGTATTTT. Full variable domain (rest looked up from reference TRBV15 and TRBJ2-3): DAMVIQNPRYQVTQFGKPVTLSCSQTLNHNVMYWYQQKSSQAPKLLFHYYDKDFNNEADTPDNFQSRRPNTSFCFLDIRSPGLGDTAMYLCATSNGEYGTDTQYFGPGTRLTVL.

This clone has just one count. The CDR3 bases are TGTGCCTGGAGTGTCCTAACAGGGGGCTTCGGGGAGCTGTTTTTT. Protein: CAWSVLTGGFGELFF. The chain has TRBV30 and TRBJ2-2, with 9 bases matching TRBD1. In germline, CDR1 is GTSNPN, CDR2 SVGIG (reference sequence). V lost 0 bases to trimming and J lost 7 bases; unmatched junction nucleotides: 6. This CDR3 is built from 15 residues.

The rearrangement uses TRBV4-1 and TRBJ1-2; 7 bases are shared with TRBD1. In germline, CDR1 is MGHRA, CDR2 YSYEKL. Germline trimming cut 4 bases from V and 4 bases from J; bases unmatched to any gene: 6. The CDR3 loop spans 14 amino acids. CDR3 sequence reads: CASSPQGQVYGYTF. CDR3 nucleotides: TGCGCCAGCAGCCCACAAGGACAGGTCTATGGCTACACCTTC.

The V and J genes are TRBV11-1 and TRBJ2-7; D may be TRBD1 or TRBD2 (5 bases each). V was cut by 6 bases and J by 2 bases, with 11 bases left in between. CDR1 is SGHAT, CDR2 FQDESV, per germline (reference sequence). CDR3 length: 13 residues. The CDR3 region has the DNA TGTGCCAGCAGACCGAGAGGGGCCTACGAGCAGTACTTC. It codes for CASRPRGAYEQYF. Using reference TRBV11-1 and TRBJ2-7 for the parts outside the CDR3, the full variable domain is EAEVAQSPRYKITEKSQAVAFWCDPISGHATLYWYRQILGQGPELLVQFQDESVVDDSQLPKDRFSAERLKGVDSTLKIQPAELGDSAMYLCASRPRGAYEQYFGPGTRLTVT.

This clone was recorded a few times. CDR3 region: CASSRGLAGNSYEQYF. CDR3 sequence (DNA): TGTGCCAGCAGCCGAGGACTAGCGGGAAATTCCTACGAGCAGTACTTC. The chain has TRBV7-9 and TRBJ2-7; TRBD2 agrees at 12 bases. Germline V gene data show CDR1 as SEHNR and CDR2 as FQNEAQ (reference sequence). The CDR3 runs 16 residues. The trim removed 5 bases at V and 1 base at J, leaving 6 bases unmatched.

Only a few counts were recorded for this clone. V gene TRBV14 combines with J gene TRBJ1-5, with 10 bases matching TRBD1. From germline, CDR1 is SGHDN and CDR2 FVKESK. The CDR3 contains 19 residues. J gave up 5 bases and V 3 bases, and 16 bases lay outside the gene matches. The CDR3 nucleotides are TGTGCCAGCAGCCAGACCCCGTCGCGGGGACAGGGGCCGCATCAGCCCCAGCATTTT. Translating it yields CASSQTPSRGQGPHQPQHF.